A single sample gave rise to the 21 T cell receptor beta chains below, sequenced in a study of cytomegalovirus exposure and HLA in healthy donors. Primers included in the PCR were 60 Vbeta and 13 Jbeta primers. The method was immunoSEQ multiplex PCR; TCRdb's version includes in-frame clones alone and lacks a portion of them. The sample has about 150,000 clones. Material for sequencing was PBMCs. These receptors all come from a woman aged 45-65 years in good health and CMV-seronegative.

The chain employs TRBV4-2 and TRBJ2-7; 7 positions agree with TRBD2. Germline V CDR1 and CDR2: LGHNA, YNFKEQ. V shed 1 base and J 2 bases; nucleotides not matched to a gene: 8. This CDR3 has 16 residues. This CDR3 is CASSQGPAGLTYEQYF. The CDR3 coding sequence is TGTGCCAGCAGCCAAGGGCCAGCGGGGTTAACCTACGAGCAGTACTTC.

CDR3 DNA: TGTGCCAGCAGCTTAGGAGGACTAGCGGTCAATGAGCAGTTCTTC. Residues: CASSLGGLAVNEQFF. The chain is built from TRBV7-2 and TRBJ2-1; TRBD2 matches at 10 bases. With V trimmed by 1 base and J by 6 bases, 3 bases remained unmatched. Germline V lookup: CDR1 SGHTA, CDR2 FQGNSA. The CDR3 runs to 15 residues.

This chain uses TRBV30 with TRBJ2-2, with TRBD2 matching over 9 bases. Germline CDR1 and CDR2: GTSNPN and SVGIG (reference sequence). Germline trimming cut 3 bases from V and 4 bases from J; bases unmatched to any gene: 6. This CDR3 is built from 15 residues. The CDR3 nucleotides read TGTGCCTGGAGCGGGACTAGCTCGGGCACCGGGGAGCTGTTTTTT. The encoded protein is CAWSGTSSGTGELFF. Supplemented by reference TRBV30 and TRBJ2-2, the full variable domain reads SQTIHQWPATLVQPVGSPLSLECTVEGTSNPNLYWYRQAAGRGLQLLFYSVGIGQISSEVPQNLSASRPQDRQFILSSKKLLLSDSGFYLCAWSGTSSGTGELFFGEGSRLTVL.

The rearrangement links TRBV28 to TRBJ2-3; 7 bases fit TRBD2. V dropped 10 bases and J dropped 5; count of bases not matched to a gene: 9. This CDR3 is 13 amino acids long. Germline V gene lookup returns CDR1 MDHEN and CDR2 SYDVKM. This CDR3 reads CATKWGGRDTQYF. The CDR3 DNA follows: TGTGCCACCAAGTGGGGCGGGAGAGATACGCAGTATTTT.

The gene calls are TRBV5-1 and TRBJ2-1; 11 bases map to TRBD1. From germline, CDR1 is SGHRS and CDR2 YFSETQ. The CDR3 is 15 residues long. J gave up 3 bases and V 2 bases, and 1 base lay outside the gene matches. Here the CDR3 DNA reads TGCGCCAGCAGCTTCGGGACAGGGGGCTACAATGAGCAGTTCTTC. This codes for CASSFGTGGYNEQFF. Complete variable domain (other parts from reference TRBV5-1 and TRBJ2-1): KAGVTQTPRYLIKTRGQQVTLSCSPISGHRSVSWYQQTPGQGLQFLFEYFSETQRNKGNFPGRFSGRQFSNSRSEMNVSTLELGDSALYLCASSFGTGGYNEQFFGPGTRLTVL.

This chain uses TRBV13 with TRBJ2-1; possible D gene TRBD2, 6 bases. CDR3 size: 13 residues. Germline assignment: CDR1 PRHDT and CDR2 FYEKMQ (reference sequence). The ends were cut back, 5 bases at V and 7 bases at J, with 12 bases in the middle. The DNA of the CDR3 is TGTGCCAGCAGCCCCCCCGGGAGAAATGAGCAGTTCTTC. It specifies CASSPPGRNEQFF.

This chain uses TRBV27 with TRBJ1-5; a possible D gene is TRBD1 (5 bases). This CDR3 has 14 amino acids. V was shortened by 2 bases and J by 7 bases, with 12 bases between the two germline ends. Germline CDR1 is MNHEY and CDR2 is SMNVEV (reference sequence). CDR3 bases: TGTGCCAGCAGTTTACCACAAGGGGAACAGCCCCAGCATTTT. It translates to CASSLPQGEQPQHF.

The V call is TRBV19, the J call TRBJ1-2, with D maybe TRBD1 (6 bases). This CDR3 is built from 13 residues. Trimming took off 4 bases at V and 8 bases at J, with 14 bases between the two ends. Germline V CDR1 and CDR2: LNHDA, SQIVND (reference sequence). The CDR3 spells CASSRGQAGGYTF. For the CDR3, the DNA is TGTGCCAGTAGTAGGGGACAAGCTGGGGGCTACACCTTC.

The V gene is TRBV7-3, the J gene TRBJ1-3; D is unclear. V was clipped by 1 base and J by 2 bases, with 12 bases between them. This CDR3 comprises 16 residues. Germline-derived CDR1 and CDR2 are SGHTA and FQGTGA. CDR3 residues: CASSLNSPGAGNTIYF. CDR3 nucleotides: TGTGCCAGCAGCTTAAACAGCCCCGGGGCTGGAAACACCATATATTTT.

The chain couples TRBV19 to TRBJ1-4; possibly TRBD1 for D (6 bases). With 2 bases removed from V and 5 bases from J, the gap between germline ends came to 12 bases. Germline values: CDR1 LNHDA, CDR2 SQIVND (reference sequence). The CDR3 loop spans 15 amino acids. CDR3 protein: CASSIRQAGNEKLFF. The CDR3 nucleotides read TGTGCCAGTAGTATAAGACAGGCCGGGAATGAAAAACTGTTTTTT.

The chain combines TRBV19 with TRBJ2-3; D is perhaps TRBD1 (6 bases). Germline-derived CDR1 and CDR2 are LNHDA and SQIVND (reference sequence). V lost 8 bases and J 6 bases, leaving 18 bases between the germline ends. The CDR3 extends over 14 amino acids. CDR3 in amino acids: CASGQPGARDTQYF. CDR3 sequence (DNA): TGTGCCAGTGGTCAACCAGGGGCGAGGGATACGCAGTATTTT.

The DNA of the CDR3 is TGCGCCAGCAGCTTGGAGGGGGCGCGGGGCTACACCTTC. Protein sequence: CASSLEGARGYTF. This rearrangement joins TRBV5-1 to TRBJ1-2; 7 bases map to TRBD1. Germline V lookup: CDR1 SGHRS, CDR2 YFSETQ. J was trimmed by 8 bases and V by 0 bases; bases with no gene match: 4. This CDR3 spans 13 amino acids.

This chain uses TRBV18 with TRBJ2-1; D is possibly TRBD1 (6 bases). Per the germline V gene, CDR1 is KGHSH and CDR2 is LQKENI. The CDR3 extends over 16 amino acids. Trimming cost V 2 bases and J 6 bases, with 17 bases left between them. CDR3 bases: TGTGCCAGCTCACCAGTAGGAAGGGAAGGGGGCAATGAGCAGTTCTTC. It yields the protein CASSPVGREGGNEQFF.

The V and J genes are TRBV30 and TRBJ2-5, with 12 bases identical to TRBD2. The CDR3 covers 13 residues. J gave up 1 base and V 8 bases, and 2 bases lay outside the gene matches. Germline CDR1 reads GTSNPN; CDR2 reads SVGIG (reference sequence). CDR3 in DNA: TGTGCCGGGACTAGCGGGTCCCAAGAGACCCAGTACTTC. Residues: CAGTSGSQETQYF.

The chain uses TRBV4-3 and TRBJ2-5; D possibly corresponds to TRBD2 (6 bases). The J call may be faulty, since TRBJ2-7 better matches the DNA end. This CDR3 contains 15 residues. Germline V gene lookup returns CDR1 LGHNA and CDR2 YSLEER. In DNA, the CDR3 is TGCGCCAGCAGCCAAGACCGGGACTGGACCTACGAGCAGTACTTC. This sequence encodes CASSQDRDWTYEQYF.

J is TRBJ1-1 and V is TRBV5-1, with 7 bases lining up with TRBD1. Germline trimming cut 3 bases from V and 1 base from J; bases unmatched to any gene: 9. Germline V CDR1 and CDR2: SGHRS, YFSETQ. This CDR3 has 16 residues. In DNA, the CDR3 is TGCGCCAGCAGCTCCACCCCGGGACAGAAGAACACTGAAGCTTTCTTT. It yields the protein CASSSTPGQKNTEAFF.

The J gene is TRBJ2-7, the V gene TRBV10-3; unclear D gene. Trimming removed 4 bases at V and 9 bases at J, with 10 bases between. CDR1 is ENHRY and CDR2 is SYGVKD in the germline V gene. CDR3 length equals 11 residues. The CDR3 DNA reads TGTGCCATCAGTGCCCCTGCCGGGCAGTACTTC. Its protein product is CAISAPAGQYF.

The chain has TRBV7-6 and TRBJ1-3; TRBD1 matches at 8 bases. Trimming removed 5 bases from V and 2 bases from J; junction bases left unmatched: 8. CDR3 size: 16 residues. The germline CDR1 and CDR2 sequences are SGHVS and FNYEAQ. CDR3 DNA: TGTGCCAGCAGCATCGGACAGGGCCCTACTGGAAACACCATATATTTT. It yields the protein CASSIGQGPTGNTIYF.

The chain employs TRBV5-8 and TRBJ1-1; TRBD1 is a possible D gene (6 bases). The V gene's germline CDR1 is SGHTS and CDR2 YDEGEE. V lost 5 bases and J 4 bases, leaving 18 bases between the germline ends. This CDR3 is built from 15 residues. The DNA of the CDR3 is TGTGCCAGCAGAAGAACAGGGCATTTGGGCACTGAAGCTTTCTTT. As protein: CASRRTGHLGTEAFF.

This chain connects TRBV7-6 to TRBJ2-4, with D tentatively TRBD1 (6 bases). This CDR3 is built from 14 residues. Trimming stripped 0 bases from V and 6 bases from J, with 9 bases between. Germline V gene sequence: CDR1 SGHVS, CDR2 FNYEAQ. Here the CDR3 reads CASSLATGSNIQYF. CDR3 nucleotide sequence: TGTGCCAGCAGCTTAGCTACAGGGTCAAACATTCAGTACTTC. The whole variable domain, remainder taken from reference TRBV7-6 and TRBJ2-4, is GAGVSQSPRYKVTKRGQDVALRCDPISGHVSLYWYRQALGQGPEFLTYFNYEAQQDKSGLPNDRFSAERPEGSISTLTIQRTEQRDSAMYRCASSLATGSNIQYFGAGTRLSVL.

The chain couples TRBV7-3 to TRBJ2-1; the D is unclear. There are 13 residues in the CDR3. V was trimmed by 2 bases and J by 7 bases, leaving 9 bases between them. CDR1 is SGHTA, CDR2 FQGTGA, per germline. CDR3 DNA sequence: TGTGCCAGCAGCTTAGAGATATCTAATGAGCAGTTCTTC. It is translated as CASSLEISNEQFF.